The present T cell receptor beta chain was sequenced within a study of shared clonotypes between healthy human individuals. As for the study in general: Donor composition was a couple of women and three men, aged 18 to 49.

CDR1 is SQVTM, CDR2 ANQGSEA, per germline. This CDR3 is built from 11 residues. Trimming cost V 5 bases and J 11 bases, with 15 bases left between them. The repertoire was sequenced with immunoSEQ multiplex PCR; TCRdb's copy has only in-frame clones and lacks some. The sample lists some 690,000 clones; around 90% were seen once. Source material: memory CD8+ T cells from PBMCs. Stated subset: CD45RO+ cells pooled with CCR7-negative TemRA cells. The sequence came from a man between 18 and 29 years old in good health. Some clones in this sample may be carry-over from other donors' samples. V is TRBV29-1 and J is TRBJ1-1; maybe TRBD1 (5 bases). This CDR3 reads CSVLSGHEAFF. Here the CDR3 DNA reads TGCAGCGTTTTGTCGGGGCACGAGGCTTTCTTT.